This T cell receptor (beta chain) was recovered during a study of spatial heterogeneity in lung cancer. The study, taken as a whole, reports: Ubiquitous and regional expanded TCR counts correlated with ubiquitous and regional nonsynonymous mutations, respectively. Tumoral mutation counts were tracked by counts of expanded intratumoral alpha and beta TCRs.

Time point in this sample: sample taken at primary tumor resection. Donation came from around 72 patients with untreated early-stage non-small cell lung cancer. The authors sequenced whole RNA from tumor, nontumor lung or frozen PBMC without sorting. By proportion, this clonotype is large. Its antigen is not identified. CDR3 length equals 12 residues. The ends were cut back, 4 bases at V and 4 bases at J, with 5 bases in the middle. Germline V gene sequence: CDR1 SQVTM, CDR2 ANQGSEA. MiXCR, run by TCRdb on the 5' RACE reads, gives a single entry per CDR3 protein. The table lists approximately 2,000 distinct CDR3 sequences, 8% to 10% of them singletons.

This clonotype was sampled from a male donor with early-stage non-small cell lung cancer. J is TRBJ2-6 and V is TRBV29-1; the D is unclear. The sequenced sample was lung tumor tissue, obtained at surgery. This chain's CDR3 is CSVAEGANVLTF. The CDR3, as DNA: TGCAGCGTTGCCGAAGGGGCCAACGTCCTGACTTTC.